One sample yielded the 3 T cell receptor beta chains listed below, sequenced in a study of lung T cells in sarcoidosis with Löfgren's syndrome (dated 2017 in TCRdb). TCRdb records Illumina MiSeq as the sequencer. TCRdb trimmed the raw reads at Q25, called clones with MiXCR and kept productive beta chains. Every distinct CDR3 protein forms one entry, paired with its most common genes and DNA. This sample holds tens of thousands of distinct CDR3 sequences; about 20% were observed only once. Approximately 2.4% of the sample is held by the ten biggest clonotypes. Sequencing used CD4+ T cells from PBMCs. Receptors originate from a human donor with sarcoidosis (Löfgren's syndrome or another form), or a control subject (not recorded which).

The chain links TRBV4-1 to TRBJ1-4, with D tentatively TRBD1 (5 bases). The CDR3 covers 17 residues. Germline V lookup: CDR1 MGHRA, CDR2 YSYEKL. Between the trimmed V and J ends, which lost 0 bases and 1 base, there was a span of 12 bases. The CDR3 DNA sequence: TGCGCCAGCAGCCAAGATCGTATGGGGCTAACTAATGAAAAACTGTTTTTT. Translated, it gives CASSQDRMGLTNEKLFF.

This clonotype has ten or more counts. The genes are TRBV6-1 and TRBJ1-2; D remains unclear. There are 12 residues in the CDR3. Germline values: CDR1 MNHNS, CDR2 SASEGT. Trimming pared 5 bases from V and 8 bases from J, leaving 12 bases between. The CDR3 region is CASSSPSRGYTF. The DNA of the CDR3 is TGTGCCAGCAGTTCCCCAAGCAGGGGCTACACCTTC.

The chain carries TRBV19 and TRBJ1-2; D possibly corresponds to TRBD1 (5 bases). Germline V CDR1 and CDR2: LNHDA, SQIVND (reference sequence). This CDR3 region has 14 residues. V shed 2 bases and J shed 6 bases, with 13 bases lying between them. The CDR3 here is CASSIWQGVDGYTF. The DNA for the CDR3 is TGTGCCAGTAGTATATGGCAGGGAGTGGATGGCTACACCTTC. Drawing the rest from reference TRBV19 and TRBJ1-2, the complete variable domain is DGGITQSPKYLFRKEGQNVTLSCEQNLNHDAMYWYRQDPGQGLRLIYYSQIVNDFQKGDIAEGYSVSREKKESFPLTVTSAQKNPTAFYLCASSIWQGVDGYTFGSGTRLTVV.